Each of the 18 T cell receptor beta chains below was sequenced from the same sample in a study of cytomegalovirus exposure and HLA in healthy donors. PCR was performed using 60 Vbeta and 13 Jbeta primers. Assay: immunoSEQ multiplex PCR; the TCRdb copy retains only in-frame clones and omits some. The table records fewer than 95,000 clones, over 55% of them present only once. Material for sequencing was PBMCs. These TCRs come from a woman aged 25 to 45 in good health and CMV-seronegative.

Remarks on this clone: At the DNA level, this CDR3 is encoded by other sequences in the same sample as well. The DNA of the CDR3 is TGTGCCAGCAGTTTACGAGGGAATCAGCCCCAGCATTTT. Residues: CASSLRGNQPQHF. The rearrangement links TRBV27 to TRBJ1-5; D gene unclear. The V gene's germline CDR1 is MNHEY and CDR2 SMNVEV (reference sequence). V lost 2 bases, J lost 4 bases, and 6 bases lay in between. There are 13 residues in the CDR3.

This clone appeared a few times. The genes are TRBV6-1 and TRBJ2-2; possible D gene TRBD2, 5 bases. The CDR3 runs 13 residues. Germline lookup yields CDR1 MNHNS and CDR2 SASEGT. Trimming took 4 bases from V and 5 from J, leaving 8 bases between them. The CDR3 protein is CASSGGDTGELFF. CDR3 nucleotides: TGTGCCAGCAGTGGGGGAGATACCGGGGAGCTGTTTTTT.

The chain employs TRBV7-2 and TRBJ2-3, with D possibly being TRBD1 (5 bases). The germline CDR1 and CDR2 sequences are SGHTA and FQGNSA. The CDR3 is made up of 12 amino acids. The germline V and J ends were trimmed by 8 bases and 7 bases, with 13 bases remaining between them. The CDR3 spells CASARRQHTQYF. For the CDR3, the DNA is TGTGCCAGCGCACGCCGACAGCATACGCAGTATTTT.

This clone was counted a single time. V is TRBV10-3 and J is TRBJ1-2; 7 bases match TRBD1. Per the germline V gene, CDR1 is ENHRY and CDR2 is SYGVKD. Trimming removed 2 bases from V and 3 bases from J; junction bases left unmatched: 9. The CDR3 length is 16 residues. The CDR3 DNA is TGTGCCATCAGTGAGCCAACATTGACAGGGCACTATGGCTACACCTTC. Translated, it gives CAISEPTLTGHYGYTF.

In its sample, this clone was seen a few times. This chain uses TRBV2 with TRBJ2-2; 7 bases map to TRBD1. Looked up from germline, CDR1 is SNHLY and CDR2 is FYNNEI. CDR3 size: 15 residues. Trimming cost V 5 bases and J 4 bases; bases outside gene matches: 7. CDR3 in amino acids: CASSYDRAGTGELFF. CDR3 in DNA: TGTGCCAGCAGTTATGACAGGGCCGGCACCGGGGAGCTGTTTTTT.

CDR3 residues: CASSGGPSNQPQHF. In DNA form, the CDR3 reads TGTGCCAGCAGTGGGGGGCCGTCCAATCAGCCCCAGCATTTT. V is TRBV6-1 and J is TRBJ1-5, with a weak D call TRBD1 (6 bases). With 4 bases removed from V and 3 bases from J, the gap between germline ends came to 10 bases. The CDR3 consists of 14 residues. The V gene's germline CDR1 is MNHNS and CDR2 SASEGT.

This clone was found once. The chain recombines TRBV19 with TRBJ2-1, with 9 bases identical to TRBD2. This CDR3 spans 13 amino acids. V was pared by 8 bases and J by 7 bases, with 6 bases of the junction left unmatched. Germline CDR1 and CDR2: LNHDA and SQIVND (reference sequence). Written as DNA, the CDR3 is TGTGCCAGTGAGGCTAGCGGGAAGAATGAGCAGTTCTTC. Translation gives CASEASGKNEQFF.

The chain combines TRBV7-9 with TRBJ1-2; 7 bases map to TRBD1. Losses at the gene ends were 5 bases for V and 1 base for J; bases not matched to a gene: 7. CDR1 and CDR2 (germline): SEHNR, FQNEAQ (reference sequence). The CDR3 spans 15 residues. The CDR3 sequence is CASSPSGQLNYGYTF. In DNA form, the CDR3 reads TGTGCCAGCAGCCCATCGGGACAGCTTAACTATGGCTACACCTTC.

This chain links TRBV7-2 with TRBJ1-1; D gene ambiguous. The CDR3 is 14 amino acids. With 1 base removed from V and 10 bases from J, the gap between germline ends came to 16 bases. Germline CDR1 SGHTA, CDR2 FQGNSA. The CDR3 nucleotides are TGTGCCAGCAGCTTAGGCCCCGGGTCTGTAGGAGCTTTCTTT. Protein: CASSLGPGSVGAFF.

This clone was found a few times. V gene TRBV6-7 combines with J gene TRBJ2-5; 9 bases line up with TRBD1. TRBV6-7 qualifies as an ORF whose function is uncertain. The CDR3 has 16 residues. After removal of 2 bases from V and 5 bases from J, the junction contained 9 bases not matched to a gene. The CDR3 region is CASSYEDRGGWETQYF. In nucleotides, the CDR3 is TGTGCCAGCAGTTACGAGGACAGGGGAGGATGGGAGACCCAGTACTTC.

The CDR3 sequence is CASSFGTLYEQYF. In DNA, the CDR3 is TGTGCCAGCAGTTTCGGGACTCTCTACGAGCAGTACTTC. V and J are TRBV28 and TRBJ2-7; a possible D gene is TRBD2 (6 bases). The CDR3 runs 13 residues. The V gene's germline CDR1 is MDHEN and CDR2 SYDVKM. Deletions cut 3 bases from V and 3 bases from J, with 9 bases between. The complete variable domain, with remaining parts taken from reference TRBV28 and TRBJ2-7, reads DVKVTQSSRYLVKRTGEKVFLECVQDMDHENMFWYRQDPGLGLRLIYFSYDVKMKEKGDIPEGYSVSREKKERFSLILESASTNQTSMYLCASSFGTLYEQYFGPGTRLTVT.

This clone came up once. The chain uses TRBV5-6 and TRBJ2-1; the match to TRBD2 covers 12 bases. The germline CDR1 and CDR2 sequences are SGHDT and YYEEEE. The junction had 7 bases not matched to a gene; V was cut back by 0 bases and J by 0 bases. This CDR3 region has 19 residues. The CDR3, as DNA: TGTGCCAGCAGCTTGGTCCTAGCGGGGGGGAGTAGCTCCTACAATGAGCAGTTCTTC. Its protein is CASSLVLAGGSSSYNEQFF.

This clone was counted between two and nine times. This sequence joins TRBV6-5 and TRBJ2-7; TRBD1 might be the D (7 bases). The V and J ends lost 5 bases and 5 bases respectively, with 19 bases between them. CDR1 and CDR2 (germline): MNHEY, SVGAGI. The CDR3 contains 15 residues. The CDR3 loop reads CASSAPGDSSDEQYF. In DNA, the CDR3 is TGTGCCAGCAGTGCCCCGGGGGACAGTTCGGACGAGCAGTACTTC.

There are a few counts of this clone. The chain carries TRBV10-3 and TRBJ1-2, with D perhaps matching TRBD1 (5 bases). V was shortened by 5 bases and J by 4 bases, with 11 bases between the two germline ends. The CDR3 runs to 13 residues. Germline V gene lookup returns CDR1 ENHRY and CDR2 SYGVKD. Here the CDR3 reads CAISPGEGYGYTF. For the CDR3, the DNA is TGTGCCATCAGTCCGGGGGAGGGCTATGGCTACACCTTC.

The chain couples TRBV5-1 to TRBJ1-6, with TRBD1 matching 8 bases. Germline V gene sequence: CDR1 SGHRS, CDR2 YFSETQ. CDR3 length: 14 residues. V lost 3 bases, J lost 8 bases, and 4 bases stayed unmatched. CDR3 nucleotides: TGCGCCAGCAGCTCGGGACAGGTCGATTCACCCCTCCACTTT. Translating gives CASSSGQVDSPLHF. The full variable domain, in which reference TRBV5-1 and TRBJ1-6 provide the parts outside the CDR3, is KAGVTQTPRYLIKTRGQQVTLSCSPISGHRSVSWYQQTPGQGLQFLFEYFSETQRNKGNFPGRFSGRQFSNSRSEMNVSTLELGDSALYLCASSSGQVDSPLHFGNGTRLTVT.

On this clone: Other DNA sequences within the sample encode an identical CDR3. V and J are TRBV2 and TRBJ1-2, with D unresolved. CDR3 length: 12 amino acids. The germline CDR1 and CDR2 sequences are SNHLY and FYNNEI. Trimming took 2 bases from V and 3 from J, leaving 4 bases between them. The CDR3 region is CASSERDYGYTF. The CDR3 bases are TGTGCCAGCAGTGAACGTGACTATGGCTACACCTTC.

J is TRBJ1-5 and V is TRBV9; tentatively, D is TRBD1 (6 bases). Trimming pared 7 bases from V and 1 base from J, leaving 15 bases between. CDR3 length equals 15 residues. The germline V gene encodes CDR1 SGDLS and CDR2 YYNGEE. The CDR3 reads CASASGGASNQPQHF. The DNA of the CDR3 is TGTGCCAGCGCCAGTGGGGGGGCAAGCAATCAGCCCCAGCATTTT.

A single count supports this clone. The V call is TRBV6-5, the J call TRBJ1-3; D unclear. The V gene lost 7 bases and the J gene lost 2 bases, with 15 bases spanning the gap. Per the germline V gene, CDR1 is MNHEY and CDR2 is SVGAGI. The CDR3 sequence is 15 residues long. The CDR3 DNA is TGTGCCAGCACCCGAGGGCTCACCCCTGGAAACACCATATATTTT. It specifies CASTRGLTPGNTIYF.